The 26 T cell receptor beta chains below all came from one sample that was sequenced in a study of T cells after yellow fever vaccination. From the 5' RACE reads, TCRdb called clonotypes with MiXCR, one entry per CDR3 protein. Altogether some 390,000 distinct CDR3 sequences are present, about 6.2% being singletons, with the ten largest covering over 14%. Specimen: PBMCs, collected 5 days after the yellow fever booster vaccination. These receptors were taken from a man under 40 who received the YFV17D yellow fever vaccine.

This clonotype was recorded once. V usage is TRBV7-3 and J usage is TRBJ2-6, with D possibly matching TRBD2 (6 bases). The germline V gene has CDR1 SGHTA and CDR2 FQGTGA. Trimming cost V 5 bases and J 2 bases, with 7 bases left between them. The CDR3 has 14 amino acids. CDR3 in amino acids: CASSTSTGANVLTF. CDR3 DNA sequence: TGTGCCAGCAGCACTAGCACTGGGGCCAACGTCCTGACTTTC.

This clonotype was seen ten or more times. The V call is TRBV18, the J call TRBJ1-3; a weak D match, TRBD1 (5 bases). This CDR3 has 15 amino acids. The germline V gene has CDR1 KGHSH and CDR2 LQKENI. V lost 3 bases, J lost 0 bases, and 9 bases lay in between. In DNA, the CDR3 is TGTGCCAGCTCACCCCCGGGGCTCTCTGGAAACACCATATATTTT. This encodes CASSPPGLSGNTIYF.

The table lists this clonotype with many counts. The rearrangement uses TRBV12-3 or TRBV12-4 and TRBJ2-1; perhaps TRBD1 as D (5 bases). V shed 5 bases and J shed 2 bases, with 13 bases lying between them. The CDR3 sequence is 15 residues long. The CDR3 loop reads CASSPQAGPYNEQFF. The CDR3 DNA follows: TGTGCCAGCAGTCCACAGGCAGGGCCCTACAATGAGCAGTTCTTC.

The chain joins TRBV20-1 to TRBJ2-5, with TRBD2 as a possible D gene (5 bases). The CDR3 is 13 residues long. The germline V gene encodes CDR1 DFQATT and CDR2 SNEGSKA (reference sequence). The V end was cut by 3 bases, the J end by 4 bases, with 12 bases between. CDR3 DNA: TGCAGTGCTAGTAACCCCGGGGTAGAGACCCAGTACTTC. It is translated as CSASNPGVETQYF.

The sample holds many counts of this clonotype. J is TRBJ2-2 and V is TRBV20-1; D unclear. This CDR3 contains 15 residues. The V end lost 2 bases, the J end lost 2 bases, and 12 bases lay between the germline ends. Per the germline V gene, CDR1 is DFQATT and CDR2 is SNEGSKA (reference sequence). The CDR3 DNA reads TGCAGTGCTAGACCTATCCCAGGCAACACCGGGGAGCTGTTTTTT. Amino acids: CSARPIPGNTGELFF.

This clonotype was detected many times. V and J are TRBV19 and TRBJ2-7; no firm D call. V dropped 3 bases and J dropped 2 bases, with 8 bases sitting between them. The germline V gene encodes CDR1 LNHDA and CDR2 SQIVND (reference sequence). The CDR3 is 13 amino acids. The CDR3 DNA is TGTGCCAGTAGTATGGGTTTAGCCTACGAGCAGTACTTC. Translating it yields CASSMGLAYEQYF.

The chain recombines TRBV24-1 with TRBJ2-5; D is uncertain. The CDR3 has 13 amino acids. CDR1 and CDR2 (germline): KGHDR, SFDVKD. Trimming cost V 2 bases and J 5 bases, with 8 bases left between them. The CDR3 DNA sequence: TGTGCCACCAGTGATTGGCTCGGGGAGACCCAGTACTTC. Amino acids: CATSDWLGETQYF.

This clonotype has a count of ten or more. This rearrangement joins TRBV3-1 to TRBJ2-7; D remains ambiguous. The V gene's germline CDR1 is LGHDT and CDR2 YNNKEL (reference sequence). The CDR3 sequence is 12 residues long. Deletions cut 1 base from V and 2 bases from J, with 3 bases between. As DNA, the CDR3 is TGTGCCAGCAGCCAAGGGACCTACGAGCAGTACTTC. Translating gives CASSQGTYEQYF.

Many counts were recorded for this clonotype. This chain uses TRBV4-2 with TRBJ2-7, with TRBD1 matching 7 bases. There are 17 residues in the CDR3. V trimming: 0 bases; J trimming: 5 bases; junction bases outside the gene matches: 13. CDR1 is LGHNA and CDR2 is YNFKEQ in the germline V gene. The CDR3 loop reads CASSQEGPGQLKNEQYF. In DNA, the CDR3 is TGTGCCAGCAGCCAAGAGGGCCCGGGACAGCTGAAAAACGAGCAGTACTTC.

Of note for this clonotype: A much larger clonotype is one base distant, so this may be a read error. The rearrangement joins TRBV7-9 to TRBJ2-7; D may be TRBD2 (5 bases). Germline V gene lookup returns CDR1 SEHNR and CDR2 FQNEAQ (reference sequence). The CDR3 has 13 residues. V lost 1 base and J 7 bases, leaving 11 bases between the germline ends. CDR3 sequence reads: CASSLESSWEQYF. CDR3 DNA: TGTGCCAGCAGCTTAGAGTCTAGCTGGGAGCAGTACTTC.

The rearrangement joins TRBV4-1 to TRBJ1-1, with D hard to call. The CDR3 spans 14 residues. V was pared by 5 bases and J by 5 bases, with 15 bases between. Germline CDR1 reads MGHRA; CDR2 reads YSYEKL. CDR3 nucleotides: TGCGCCAGCAGCACCCGGGAGGGCGAAACTGAAGCTTTCTTT. This encodes CASSTREGETEAFF.

V is TRBV6-5 and J is TRBJ2-7; 11 bases agree with TRBD2. The CDR3 length is 18 residues. CDR1 and CDR2 from the germline V gene are MNHEY and SVGAGI. The V segment lost 0 bases and the J segment 2 bases; nucleotides outside the gene matches: 9. CDR3 bases: TGTGCCAGCAGTTACTCGAGTAGCGGGAGGGCCGGGGCCTACGAGCAGTACTTC. Protein: CASSYSSSGRAGAYEQYF.

DNA of the CDR3: TGTGCCAGCAGCTTTGCGAGAGAGACCCGATACAATGAGCAGTTCTTC. Translating gives CASSFARETRYNEQFF. This chain uses TRBV11-2 with TRBJ2-1, with D unclear. This CDR3 region has 16 residues. The germline V and J ends were trimmed by 3 bases and 4 bases, with 16 bases remaining between them. Germline V lookup: CDR1 SGHAT, CDR2 FQNNGV.

There are many counts of this clonotype. The CDR3 is CASSEDPLDRDSYEQYF. CDR3 DNA sequence: TGTGCCAGCAGTGAAGATCCCCTAGACAGGGACTCCTACGAGCAGTACTTC. This chain uses TRBV25-1 with TRBJ2-7, with TRBD1 matching over 7 bases. The germline CDR1 and CDR2 sequences are MGHDK and SYGVNS. The CDR3 totals 17 residues. The V segment lost 2 bases and the J segment 0 bases; nucleotides outside the gene matches: 10.

This clonotype was seen at least ten times. The CDR3: CASSLGLAGPYNEQFF. For the CDR3, the DNA is TGCGCCAGCAGCTTGGGTCTAGCGGGACCATACAATGAGCAGTTCTTC. This chain links TRBV5-1 with TRBJ2-1; 9 nucleotides match TRBD2. Trimming took 0 bases from V and 4 from J; bases not matched to a gene: 5. CDR1 is SGHRS, CDR2 YFSETQ, per germline. The CDR3 has 16 residues.

J is TRBJ2-5 and V is TRBV11-2; D is undetermined. Deletions cut 1 base from V and 8 bases from J, with 8 bases between. The germline gives CDR1 SGHAT, CDR2 FQNNGV. This CDR3 is 12 amino acids long. The CDR3 DNA sequence: TGTGCCAGCAGCTTAGCGGTTCCTACCCAGTACTTC. The encoded protein is CASSLAVPTQYF.

This clonotype turned up a few times. The chain is built from TRBV6-5 and TRBJ1-4; D ambiguous. The germline V and J ends were trimmed by 4 bases and 3 bases, with 18 bases remaining between them. From germline, CDR1 is MNHEY and CDR2 SVGAGI. This CDR3 is 17 amino acids long. This CDR3 reads CASSWSSSGVANEKLFF. CDR3 bases: TGTGCCAGCAGTTGGTCCAGCTCAGGTGTGGCTAATGAAAAACTGTTTTTT.

The chain combines TRBV5-1 with TRBJ2-1; D is perhaps TRBD2 (5 bases). The CDR3 is made up of 15 amino acids. Looked up from germline, CDR1 is SGHRS and CDR2 is YFSETQ. The V gene lost 4 bases and the J gene lost 15 bases, with 26 bases spanning the gap. CDR3 DNA sequence: TGCGCCAGCAGCCTCTCACTAGGTTCAGCCAACACCCGGTTCTTC. Translating gives CASSLSLGSANTRFF. Together with reference TRBV5-1 and TRBJ2-1, the CDR3 gives the full variable domain: KAGVTQTPRYLIKTRGQQVTLSCSPISGHRSVSWYQQTPGQGLQFLFEYFSETQRNKGNFPGRFSGRQFSNSRSEMNVSTLELGDSALYLCASSLSLGSANTRFFGPGTRLTVL.

This sequence joins TRBV5-1 and TRBJ2-3, with D maybe TRBD1 (5 bases). Germline lookup yields CDR1 SGHRS and CDR2 YFSETQ. V was pared by 0 bases and J by 3 bases, with 8 bases between. The CDR3 is 14 amino acids. CDR3 sequence reads: CASSLDRRTDTQYF. Written as DNA, the CDR3 is TGCGCCAGCAGCTTGGACAGGAGAACAGATACGCAGTATTTT.

This clonotype occurred a few times. This chain links TRBV3-1 with TRBJ2-7, with unresolved D. The CDR3 has 14 amino acids. Germline V gene sequence: CDR1 LGHDT, CDR2 YNNKEL (reference sequence). V dropped 3 bases and J dropped 0 bases, with 9 bases sitting between them. The CDR3 here is CASSQTHSSYEQYF. DNA of the CDR3: TGTGCCAGCAGCCAGACCCACAGCTCCTACGAGCAGTACTTC.

This clonotype was seen more than once but under ten times. V gene TRBV20-1 combines with J gene TRBJ2-7; 9 nucleotides line up with TRBD2. The junction had 7 bases not matched to a gene; V was cut back by 3 bases and J by 7 bases. Germline lookup yields CDR1 DFQATT and CDR2 SNEGSKA (reference sequence). The CDR3 spans 13 residues. In DNA, the CDR3 is TGCAGTGCTAGGGGACTAGCCGCCGGGGAGCAGTACTTC. It specifies CSARGLAAGEQYF.

Points on this clonotype: With a much larger clone just one base away, this may be a read error. This chain links TRBV5-5 with TRBJ2-3; D gene ambiguous. CDR1 and CDR2 from the germline V gene are SGHKS and YYEKEE (reference sequence). The CDR3 totals 12 residues. The CDR3: CTSSSGTDTQYF. The CDR3 DNA reads as TGTACCAGCAGCTCCGGAACAGATACGCAGTATTTT.

This clonotype was observed a handful of times. The rearrangement joins TRBV27 to TRBJ2-1; 13 positions agree with TRBD2. There are 15 residues in the CDR3. J was trimmed by 12 bases and V by 6 bases; bases with no gene match: 11. CDR1 and CDR2 from the germline V gene are MNHEY and SMNVEV (reference sequence). CDR3 residues: CASSPGLAGAVVQFF. CDR3 sequence (DNA): TGTGCCAGCAGCCCTGGACTAGCGGGAGCGGTGGTGCAGTTCTTC.

This clonotype was picked up many times. The V gene is TRBV5-1, the J gene TRBJ2-3; TRBD1 matches 7 bases. This CDR3 has 15 residues. V lost 4 bases, J lost 0 bases, and 5 bases stayed unmatched. The V gene's germline CDR1 is SGHRS and CDR2 YFSETQ. The CDR3 is CASSVGQPSTDTQYF. CDR3 DNA: TGCGCCAGCAGCGTGGGACAGCCGAGCACAGATACGCAGTATTTT.

The chain carries TRBV5-1 and TRBJ2-1, with 7 bases matching TRBD1. CDR3 size: 15 residues. The V gene's germline CDR1 is SGHRS and CDR2 YFSETQ. The V gene end was trimmed by 0 bases and the J gene end by 3 bases; junction bases not matched to a gene: 3. The CDR3 reads CASSLVDRDYNEQFF. CDR3 coding DNA: TGCGCCAGCAGCTTGGTAGACAGGGACTACAATGAGCAGTTCTTC.

This clonotype showed up many times. This chain uses TRBV5-1 with TRBJ1-2; D gene ambiguous. CDR3 length equals 15 residues. Germline loops: CDR1 SGHRS, CDR2 YFSETQ. V gave up 0 bases and J gave up 8 bases, with 17 bases separating them. DNA of the CDR3: TGCGCCAGCAGCTTGGTTTCCCCTCGCGAGGGCGGCTACACCTTC. Translating it yields CASSLVSPREGGYTF.